This T cell receptor beta chain was observed in a study of blood T cell repertoires in COVID-19. CDR1 and CDR2 from the germline V gene are MGHRA and YSYEKL. With 1 base clipped from V and 3 bases from J, the junction kept 5 bases outside the gene matches. The CDR3 has 15 amino acids. Measured with immunoSEQ multiplex PCR; TCRdb has only the in-frame clones, and not every one. The profile covers some 69,000 clones, with roughly 76% appearing a single time and 20% to 25% taken by the ten largest. The V and J genes are TRBV4-1 and TRBJ2-7; TRBD2 matches 8 bases. The sequence was collected from a woman in her sixties or seventies with acute or convalescent COVID-19. The source material was peripheral blood. The CDR3 sequence: CASSQGPGTSYEQYF. The DNA for the CDR3 is TGCGCCAGCAGCCAAGGACCCGGGACTAGCTACGAGCAGTACTTC.